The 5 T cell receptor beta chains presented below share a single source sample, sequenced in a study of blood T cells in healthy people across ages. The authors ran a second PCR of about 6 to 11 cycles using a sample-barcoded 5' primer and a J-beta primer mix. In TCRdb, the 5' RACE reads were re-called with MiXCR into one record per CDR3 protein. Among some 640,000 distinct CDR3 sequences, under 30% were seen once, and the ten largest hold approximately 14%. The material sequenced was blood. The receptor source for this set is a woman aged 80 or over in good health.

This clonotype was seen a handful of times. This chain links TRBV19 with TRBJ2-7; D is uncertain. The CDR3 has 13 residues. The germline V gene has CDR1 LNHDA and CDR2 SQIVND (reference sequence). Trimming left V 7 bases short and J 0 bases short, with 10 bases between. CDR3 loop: CASTGPGSYEQYF. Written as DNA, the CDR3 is TGTGCCAGTACCGGACCGGGCTCCTACGAGCAGTACTTC.

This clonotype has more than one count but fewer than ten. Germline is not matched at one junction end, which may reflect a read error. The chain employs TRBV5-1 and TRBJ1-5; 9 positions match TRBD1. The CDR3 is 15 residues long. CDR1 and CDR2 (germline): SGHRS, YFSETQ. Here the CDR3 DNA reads TGCGCCAGCAGCTTGAGTGGGACAGGGAATCGGCCCCAGCATTTT. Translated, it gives CASSLSGTGNRPQHF.

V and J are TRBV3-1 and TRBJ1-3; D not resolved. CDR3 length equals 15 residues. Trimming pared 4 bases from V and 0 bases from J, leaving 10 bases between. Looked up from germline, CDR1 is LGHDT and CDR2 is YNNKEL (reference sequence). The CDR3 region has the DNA TGTGCCAGCAGCCTCGACGTAGCCTCTGGAAACACCATATATTTT. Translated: CASSLDVASGNTIYF.

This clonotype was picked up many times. The CDR3: CSVEEGRDTEAFF. CDR3 DNA: TGCAGCGTTGAGGAGGGTAGGGACACTGAAGCTTTCTTT. V and J are TRBV29-1 and TRBJ1-1; D is uncertain. The CDR3 runs 13 residues. V gave up 3 bases and J gave up 3 bases, with 11 bases separating them. The germline V gene encodes CDR1 SQVTM and CDR2 ANQGSEA.

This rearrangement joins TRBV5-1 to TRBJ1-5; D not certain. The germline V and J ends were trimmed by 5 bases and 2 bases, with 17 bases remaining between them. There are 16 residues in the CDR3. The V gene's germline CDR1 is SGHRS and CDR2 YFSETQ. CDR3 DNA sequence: TGCGCCAGCAGTCCGGAGGCGGTCACGGGCAATCAGCCCCAGCATTTT. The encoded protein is CASSPEAVTGNQPQHF.